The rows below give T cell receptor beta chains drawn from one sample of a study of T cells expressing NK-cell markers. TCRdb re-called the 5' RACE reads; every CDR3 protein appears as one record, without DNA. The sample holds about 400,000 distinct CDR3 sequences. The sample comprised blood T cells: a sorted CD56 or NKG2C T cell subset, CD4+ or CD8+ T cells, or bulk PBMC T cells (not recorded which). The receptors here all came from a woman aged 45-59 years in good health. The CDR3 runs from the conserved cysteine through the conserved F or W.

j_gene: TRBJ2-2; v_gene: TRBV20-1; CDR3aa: CSARSGAGRNPAGELFF
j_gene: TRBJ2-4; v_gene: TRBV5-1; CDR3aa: CASGEGLQNIQYF
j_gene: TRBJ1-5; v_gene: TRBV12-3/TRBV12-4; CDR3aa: CASREARLDQPQHF
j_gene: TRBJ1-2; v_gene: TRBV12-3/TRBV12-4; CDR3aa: CASSPTGTALEVGYTF
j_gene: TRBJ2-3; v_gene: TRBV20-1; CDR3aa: CSARTWDSSSTDTQYF
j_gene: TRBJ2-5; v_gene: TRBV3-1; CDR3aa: CASSPGTSVGETQYF
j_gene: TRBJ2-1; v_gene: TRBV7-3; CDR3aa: CASSIGLAGGPGYNEQFF
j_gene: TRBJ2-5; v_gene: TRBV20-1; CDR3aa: CSARDISREAGKTQYF
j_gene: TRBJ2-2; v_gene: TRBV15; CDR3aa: CATSRSGTGVTGELFF
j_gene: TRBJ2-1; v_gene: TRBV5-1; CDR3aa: CASSGGTSGRRLYNEQFF
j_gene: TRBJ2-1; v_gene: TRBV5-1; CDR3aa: CASSLEVAGVFNEQFF
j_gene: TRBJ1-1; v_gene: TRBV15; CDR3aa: CATSRDLIYMNTEAFF
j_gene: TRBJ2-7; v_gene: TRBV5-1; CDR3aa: CASSSHPYEQYF
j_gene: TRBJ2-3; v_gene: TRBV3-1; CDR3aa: CASSLRTSGITDTQYF
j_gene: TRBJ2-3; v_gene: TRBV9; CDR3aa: CASGGEITDTQYF
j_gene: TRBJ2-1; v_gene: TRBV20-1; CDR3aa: CSARDRTSGSGEQFF
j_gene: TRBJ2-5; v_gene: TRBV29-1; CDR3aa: CSVELPWSQPETQYF
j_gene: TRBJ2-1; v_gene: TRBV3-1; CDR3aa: CASSQVPGGGNEQFF
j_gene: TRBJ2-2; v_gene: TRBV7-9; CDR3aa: CASSLARSTSGRVTGELFF
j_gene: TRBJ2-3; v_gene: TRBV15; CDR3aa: CATSRDPGRRSDTQYF
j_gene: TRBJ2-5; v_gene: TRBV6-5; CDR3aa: CASTSLGGVRFETQYF
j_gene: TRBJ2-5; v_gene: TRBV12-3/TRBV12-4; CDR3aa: CASSFSGRETQYF
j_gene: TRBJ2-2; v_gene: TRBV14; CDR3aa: CASRRLAGGAGELFF
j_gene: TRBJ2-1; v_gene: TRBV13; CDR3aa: CASSPRVAEQFF
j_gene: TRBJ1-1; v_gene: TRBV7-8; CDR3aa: CASSLGWAEAFF
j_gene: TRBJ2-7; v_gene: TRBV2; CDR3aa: CASSSGPTGQYF
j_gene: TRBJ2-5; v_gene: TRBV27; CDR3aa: CASSLNFAETQYF